This T cell receptor beta chain came from a study of T cell responses to AZD1222 COVID-19 vaccine. The CDR3 is 14 residues long. Germline CDR1 reads LGHNA; CDR2 reads YNFKEQ. The V and J ends lost 1 base and 4 bases, in that order; junction bases with no gene match: 3. Clones were read by immunoSEQ multiplex PCR, and TCRdb kept only the in-frame ones, dropping some. The data show 100,000 to 150,000 clones, with roughly nine tenths seen just once and 6.3% held by the top ten. This chain uses TRBV4-2 with TRBJ1-2; 7 bases are shared with TRBD1. The sequence came from an adult in good health. The sample consisted of peripheral blood, taken on day 0 of AZD1222 vaccination. CDR3 coding DNA: TGTGCCAGCAGCCAAGGAGGGACAGCCTATGGCTACACCTTC. The encoded protein is CASSQGGTAYGYTF.